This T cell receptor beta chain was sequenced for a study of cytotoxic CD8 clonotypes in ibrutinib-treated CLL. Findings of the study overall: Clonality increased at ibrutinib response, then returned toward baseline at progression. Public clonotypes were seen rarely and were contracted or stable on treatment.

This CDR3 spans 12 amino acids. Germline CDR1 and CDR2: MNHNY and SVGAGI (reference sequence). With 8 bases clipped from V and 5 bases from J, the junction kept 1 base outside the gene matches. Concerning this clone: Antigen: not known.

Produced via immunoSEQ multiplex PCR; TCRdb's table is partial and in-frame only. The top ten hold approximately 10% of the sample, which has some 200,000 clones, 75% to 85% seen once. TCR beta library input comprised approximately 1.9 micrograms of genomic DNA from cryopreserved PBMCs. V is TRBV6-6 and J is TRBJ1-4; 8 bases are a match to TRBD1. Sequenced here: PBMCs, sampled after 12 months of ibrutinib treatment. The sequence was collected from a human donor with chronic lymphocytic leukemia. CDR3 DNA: TGTGCCAGCTGGGACAGGAATGAAAAACTGTTTTTT. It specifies CASWDRNEKLFF.